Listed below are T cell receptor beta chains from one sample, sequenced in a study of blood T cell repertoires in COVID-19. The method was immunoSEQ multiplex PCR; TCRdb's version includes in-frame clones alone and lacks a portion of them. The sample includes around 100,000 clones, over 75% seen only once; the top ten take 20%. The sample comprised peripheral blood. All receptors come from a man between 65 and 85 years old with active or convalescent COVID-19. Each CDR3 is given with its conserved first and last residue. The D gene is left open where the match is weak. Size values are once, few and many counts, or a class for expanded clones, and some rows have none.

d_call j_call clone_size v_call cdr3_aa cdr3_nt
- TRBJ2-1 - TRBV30 CAWSISSYNEQFF TGTGCCTGGAGTATTAGCTCCTACAATGAGCAGTTCTTC
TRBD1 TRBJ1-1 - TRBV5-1 CASSRGQVNTEAFF TGCGCCAGCAGCAGAGGACAGGTGAACACTGAAGCTTTCTTT
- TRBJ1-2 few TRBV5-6 CASSLIARVYGYTF TGTGCCAGCAGCTTGATCGCCAGGGTCTATGGCTACACCTTC
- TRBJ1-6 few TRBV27 CASSTTGLGLNSPLHF TGTGCCAGCAGTACTACGGGTTTAGGTTTAAATTCACCCCTCCACTTT
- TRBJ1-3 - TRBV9 CASSSGVGNTIYF TGTGCCAGCAGTTCAGGGGTTGGAAACACCATATATTTT
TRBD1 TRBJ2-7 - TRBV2 CASRRDRGSSYEQYF TGTGCCAGCAGAAGGGACAGGGGAAGCTCCTACGAGCAGTACTTC
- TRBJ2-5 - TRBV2 CASSEASGIQETQYF TGTGCCAGCAGTGAAGCCTCGGGAATACAAGAGACCCAGTACTTC
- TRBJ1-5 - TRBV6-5 CASSYNGGQPQHF TGTGCCAGCAGTTACAATGGAGGACAGCCCCAGCATTTT
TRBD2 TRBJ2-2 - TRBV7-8 CASSFPSGGAAGELFF TGTGCCAGCAGCTTCCCTAGCGGGGGGGCTGCCGGGGAGCTGTTTTTT
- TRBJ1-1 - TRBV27 CASSLLPGQTEAFF TGTGCCAGCAGTTTATTACCAGGGCAGACTGAAGCTTTCTTT
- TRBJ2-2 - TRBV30 CAWSGLASTGELFF TGTGCCTGGAGTGGGCTAGCTAGCACCGGGGAGCTGTTTTTT
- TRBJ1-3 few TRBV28 CASSTQGFYTIYF TGTGCCAGCAGTACACAGGGATTTTACACCATATATTTT
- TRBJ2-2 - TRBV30 CAWVPGTTNTGELFF TGTGCCTGGGTCCCCGGGACAACGAACACCGGGGAGCTGTTTTTT
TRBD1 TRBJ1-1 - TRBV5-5 CASSPQGESTEAFF TGTGCCAGCAGCCCACAGGGGGAGAGCACTGAAGCTTTCTTT
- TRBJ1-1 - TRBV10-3 CAISESMGGGNTEAFF TGTGCCATCAGTGAGTCTATGGGAGGCGGTAACACTGAAGCTTTCTTT
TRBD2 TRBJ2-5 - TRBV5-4 CASSLSSGRASETQYF TGTGCCAGCAGCTTGAGTAGCGGGAGGGCCAGCGAGACCCAGTACTTC
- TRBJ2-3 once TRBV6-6 CASSYSYSTDTQYF TGTGCCAGCAGTTACTCTTATAGCACAGATACGCAGTATTTT
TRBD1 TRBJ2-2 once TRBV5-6 CASSLYRGQNTGELFF TGTGCCAGCAGCCTTTACAGGGGGCAGAACACCGGGGAGCTGTTTTTT
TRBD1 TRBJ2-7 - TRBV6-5 CASSYQRQGAYEQYF TGTGCCAGCAGTTACCAGCGTCAGGGGGCTTACGAGCAGTACTTC
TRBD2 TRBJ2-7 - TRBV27 CASSFGLAEPYEQYF TGTGCCAGCAGTTTCGGACTAGCGGAGCCCTACGAGCAGTACTTC
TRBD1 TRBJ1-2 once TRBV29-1 CSVRPGTGGYGYTF TGCAGCGTCCGCCCCGGGACAGGGGGCTATGGCTACACCTTC
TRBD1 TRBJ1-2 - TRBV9 CASSVNRGLNYGYTF TGTGCCAGCAGCGTAAACAGGGGCCTTAACTATGGCTACACCTTC
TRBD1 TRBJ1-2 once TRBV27 CASSLSRQGANYGYTF TGTGCCAGCAGTTTATCGAGACAGGGGGCTAACTATGGCTACACCTTC